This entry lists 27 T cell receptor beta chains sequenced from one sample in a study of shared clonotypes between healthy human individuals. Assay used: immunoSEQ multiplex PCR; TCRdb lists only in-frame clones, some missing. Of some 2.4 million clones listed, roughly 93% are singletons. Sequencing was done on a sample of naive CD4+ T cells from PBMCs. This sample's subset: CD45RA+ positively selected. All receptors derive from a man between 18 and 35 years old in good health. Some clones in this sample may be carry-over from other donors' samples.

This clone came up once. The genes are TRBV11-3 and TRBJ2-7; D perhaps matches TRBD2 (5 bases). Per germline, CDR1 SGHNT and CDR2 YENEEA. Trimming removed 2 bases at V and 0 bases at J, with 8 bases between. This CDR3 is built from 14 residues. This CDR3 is CASSLRGHSYEQYF. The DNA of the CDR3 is TGTGCCAGCAGCTTAAGAGGGCACTCCTACGAGCAGTACTTC.

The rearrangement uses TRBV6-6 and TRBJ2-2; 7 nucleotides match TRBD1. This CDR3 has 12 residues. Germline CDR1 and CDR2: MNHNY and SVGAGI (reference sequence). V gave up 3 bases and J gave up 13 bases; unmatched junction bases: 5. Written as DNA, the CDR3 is TGTGCCAGCAGTTATCGACAGGGTGGGCTGTTTTTT. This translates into CASSYRQGGLFF.

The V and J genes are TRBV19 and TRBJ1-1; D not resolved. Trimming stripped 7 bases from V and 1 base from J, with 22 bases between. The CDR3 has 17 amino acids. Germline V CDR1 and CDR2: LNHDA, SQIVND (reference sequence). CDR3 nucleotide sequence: TGTGCCAGTATGACTCCTCCAGGTCGGGCTTGGAACACTGAAGCTTTCTTT. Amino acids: CASMTPPGRAWNTEAFF.

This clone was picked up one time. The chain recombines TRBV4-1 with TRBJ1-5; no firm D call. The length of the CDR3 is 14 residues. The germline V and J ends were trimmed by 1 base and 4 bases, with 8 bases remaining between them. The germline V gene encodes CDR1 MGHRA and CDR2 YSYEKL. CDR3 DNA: TGCGCCAGCAGCCAAGGCATACTGAATCAGCCCCAGCATTTT. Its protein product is CASSQGILNQPQHF.

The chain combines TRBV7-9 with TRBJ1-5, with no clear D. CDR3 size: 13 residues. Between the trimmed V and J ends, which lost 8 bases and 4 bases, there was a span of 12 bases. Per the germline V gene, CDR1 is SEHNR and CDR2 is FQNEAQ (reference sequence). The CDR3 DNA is TGTGCCAGCCAGACGGCCCCAAATCAGCCCCAGCATTTT. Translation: CASQTAPNQPQHF.

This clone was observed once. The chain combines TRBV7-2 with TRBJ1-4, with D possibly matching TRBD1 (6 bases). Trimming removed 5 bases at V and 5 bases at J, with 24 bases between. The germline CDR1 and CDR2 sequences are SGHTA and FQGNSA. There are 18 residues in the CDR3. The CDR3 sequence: CASSLSLQGRRGNEKLFF. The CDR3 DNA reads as TGTGCCAGCAGCCTGTCCTTGCAAGGACGTAGGGGGAATGAAAAACTGTTTTTT.

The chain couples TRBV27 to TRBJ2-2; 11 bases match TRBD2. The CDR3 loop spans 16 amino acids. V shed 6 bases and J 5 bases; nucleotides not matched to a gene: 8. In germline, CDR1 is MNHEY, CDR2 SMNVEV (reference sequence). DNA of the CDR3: TGTGCCAGCAGAGTCCTAGCGGGAGGCGGGACCGGGGAGCTGTTTTTT. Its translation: CASRVLAGGGTGELFF.

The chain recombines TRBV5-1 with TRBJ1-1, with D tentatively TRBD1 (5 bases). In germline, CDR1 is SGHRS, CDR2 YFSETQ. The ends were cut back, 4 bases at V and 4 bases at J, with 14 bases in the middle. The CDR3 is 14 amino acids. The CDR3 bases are TGCGCCAGCAGCATCGCAGGGTCGGGCACTGAAGCTTTCTTT. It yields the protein CASSIAGSGTEAFF.

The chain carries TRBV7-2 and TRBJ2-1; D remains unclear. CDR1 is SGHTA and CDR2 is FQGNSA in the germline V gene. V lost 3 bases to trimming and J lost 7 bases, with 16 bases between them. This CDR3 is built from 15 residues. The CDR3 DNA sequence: TGTGCCAGCAGCTTCCCCACGTTACGGAGTAATGAGCAGTTCTTC. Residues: CASSFPTLRSNEQFF.

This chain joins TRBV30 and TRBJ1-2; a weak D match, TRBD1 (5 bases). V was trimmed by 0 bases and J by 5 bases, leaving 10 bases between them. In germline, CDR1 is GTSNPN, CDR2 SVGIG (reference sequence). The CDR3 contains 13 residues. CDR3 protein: CAWSVLAGYGYTF. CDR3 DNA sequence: TGTGCCTGGAGTGTACTGGCAGGGTATGGCTACACCTTC.

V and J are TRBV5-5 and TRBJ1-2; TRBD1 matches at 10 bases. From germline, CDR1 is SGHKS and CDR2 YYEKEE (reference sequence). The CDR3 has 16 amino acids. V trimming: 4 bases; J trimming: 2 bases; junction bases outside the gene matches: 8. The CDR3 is CASSRTGTGVNYGYTF. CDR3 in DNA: TGTGCCAGCAGCCGAACCGGGACAGGGGTAAACTATGGCTACACCTTC.

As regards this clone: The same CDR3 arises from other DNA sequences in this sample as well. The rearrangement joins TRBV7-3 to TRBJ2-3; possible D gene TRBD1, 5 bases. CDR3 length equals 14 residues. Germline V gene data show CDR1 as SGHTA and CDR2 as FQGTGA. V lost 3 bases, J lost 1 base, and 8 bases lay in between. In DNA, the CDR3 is TGTGCCAGCAGCTTGGGGCGCGGCACAGATACGCAGTATTTT. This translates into CASSLGRGTDTQYF.

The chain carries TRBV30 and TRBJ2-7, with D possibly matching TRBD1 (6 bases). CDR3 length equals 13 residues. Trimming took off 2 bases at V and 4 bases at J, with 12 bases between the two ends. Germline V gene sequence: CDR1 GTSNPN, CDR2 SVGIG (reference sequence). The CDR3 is CAWSWDTRYEQYF. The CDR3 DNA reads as TGTGCCTGGAGTTGGGACACCCGATACGAGCAGTACTTC.

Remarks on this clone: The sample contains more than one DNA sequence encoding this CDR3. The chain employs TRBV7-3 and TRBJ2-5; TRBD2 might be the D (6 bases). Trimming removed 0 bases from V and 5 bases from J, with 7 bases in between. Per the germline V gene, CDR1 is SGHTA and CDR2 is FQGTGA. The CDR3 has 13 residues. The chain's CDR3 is CASSLTREETQYF. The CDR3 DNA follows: TGTGCCAGCAGCTTAACTCGGGAGGAGACCCAGTACTTC.

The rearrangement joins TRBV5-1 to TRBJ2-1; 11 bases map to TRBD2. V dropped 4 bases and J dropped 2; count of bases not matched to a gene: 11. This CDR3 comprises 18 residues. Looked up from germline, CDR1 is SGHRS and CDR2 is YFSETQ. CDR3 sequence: CASSTLSPGLAAYNEQFF. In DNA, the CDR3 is TGCGCCAGCAGCACCCTCTCACCGGGACTAGCGGCCTACAATGAGCAGTTCTTC.

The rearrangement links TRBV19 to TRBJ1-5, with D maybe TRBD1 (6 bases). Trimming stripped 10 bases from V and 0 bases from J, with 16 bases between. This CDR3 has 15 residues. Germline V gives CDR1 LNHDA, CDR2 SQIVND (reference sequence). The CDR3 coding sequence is TGTGCCATCTCCCGGACAGAGGATAGCAATCAGCCCCAGCATTTT. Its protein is CAISRTEDSNQPQHF.

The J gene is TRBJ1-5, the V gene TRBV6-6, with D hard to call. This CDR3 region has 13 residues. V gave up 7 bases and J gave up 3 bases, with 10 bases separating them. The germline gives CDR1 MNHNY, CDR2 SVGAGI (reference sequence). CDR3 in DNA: TGTGCCAGCACGGCGAGGAACAATCAGCCCCAGCATTTT. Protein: CASTARNNQPQHF.

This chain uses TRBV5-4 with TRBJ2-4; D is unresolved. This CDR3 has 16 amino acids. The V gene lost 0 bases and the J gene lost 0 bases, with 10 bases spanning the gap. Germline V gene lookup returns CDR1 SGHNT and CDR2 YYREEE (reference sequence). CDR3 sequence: CASSLDRSGAKNIQYF. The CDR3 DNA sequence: TGTGCCAGCAGCTTGGATCGGAGTGGAGCCAAAAACATTCAGTACTTC.

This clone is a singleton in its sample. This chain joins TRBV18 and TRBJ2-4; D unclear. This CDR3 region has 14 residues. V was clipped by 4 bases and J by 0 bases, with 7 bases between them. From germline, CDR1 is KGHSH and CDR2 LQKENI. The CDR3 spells CASSRNGAKNIQYF. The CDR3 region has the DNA TGTGCCAGCTCACGAAACGGAGCCAAAAACATTCAGTACTTC.

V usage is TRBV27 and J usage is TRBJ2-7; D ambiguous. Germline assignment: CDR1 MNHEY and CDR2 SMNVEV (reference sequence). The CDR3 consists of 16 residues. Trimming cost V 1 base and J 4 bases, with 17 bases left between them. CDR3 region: CASSLFHFGSGYEQYF. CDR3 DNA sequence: TGTGCCAGCAGTTTATTCCACTTTGGATCCGGGTACGAGCAGTACTTC.

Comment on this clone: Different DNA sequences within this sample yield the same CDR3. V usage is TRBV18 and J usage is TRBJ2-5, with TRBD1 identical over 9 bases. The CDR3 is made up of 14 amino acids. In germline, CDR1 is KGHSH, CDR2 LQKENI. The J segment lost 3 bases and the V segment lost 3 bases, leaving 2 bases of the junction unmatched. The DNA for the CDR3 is TGTGCCAGCTCACCGAGGGACAGGGAAGAGACCCAGTACTTC. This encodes CASSPRDREETQYF.

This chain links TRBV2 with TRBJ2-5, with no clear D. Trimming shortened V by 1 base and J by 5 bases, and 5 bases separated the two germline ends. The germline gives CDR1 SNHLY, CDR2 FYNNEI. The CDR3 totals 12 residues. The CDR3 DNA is TGTGCCAGCAGTGAAGATAGCGAGACCCAGTACTTC. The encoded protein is CASSEDSETQYF. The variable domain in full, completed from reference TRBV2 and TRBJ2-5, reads EPEVTQTPSHQVTQMGQEVILRCVPISNHLYFYWYRQILGQKVEFLVSFYNNEISEKSEIFDDQFSVERPDGSNFTLKIRSTKLEDSAMYFCASSEDSETQYFGPGTRLLVL.

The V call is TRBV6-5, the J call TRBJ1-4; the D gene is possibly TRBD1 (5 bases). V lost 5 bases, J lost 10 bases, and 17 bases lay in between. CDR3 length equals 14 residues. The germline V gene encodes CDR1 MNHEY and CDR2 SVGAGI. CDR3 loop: CASSPTAPPGKLFF. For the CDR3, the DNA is TGTGCCAGCAGTCCGACAGCACCACCCGGAAAACTGTTTTTT.

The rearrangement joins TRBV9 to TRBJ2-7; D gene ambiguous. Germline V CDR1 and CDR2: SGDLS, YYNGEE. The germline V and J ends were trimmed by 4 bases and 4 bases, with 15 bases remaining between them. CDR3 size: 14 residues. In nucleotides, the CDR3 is TGTGCCAGCAGCTCCTCCTTCGGGCTGTACGAGCAGTACTTC. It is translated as CASSSSFGLYEQYF.

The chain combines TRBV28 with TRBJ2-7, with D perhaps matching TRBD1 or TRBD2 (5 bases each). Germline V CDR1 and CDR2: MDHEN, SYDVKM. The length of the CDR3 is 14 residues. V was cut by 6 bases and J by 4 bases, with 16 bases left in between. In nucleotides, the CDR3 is TGTGCCAGCAGCGTTACCGGGACGGGATACGAGCAGTACTTC. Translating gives CASSVTGTGYEQYF.

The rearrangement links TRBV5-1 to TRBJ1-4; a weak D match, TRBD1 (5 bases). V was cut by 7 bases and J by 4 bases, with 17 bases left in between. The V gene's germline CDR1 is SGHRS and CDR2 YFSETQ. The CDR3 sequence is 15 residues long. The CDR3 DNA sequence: TGCGCCAGCCGGACCGACGGGACCCGTAATGAAAAACTGTTTTTT. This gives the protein CASRTDGTRNEKLFF.

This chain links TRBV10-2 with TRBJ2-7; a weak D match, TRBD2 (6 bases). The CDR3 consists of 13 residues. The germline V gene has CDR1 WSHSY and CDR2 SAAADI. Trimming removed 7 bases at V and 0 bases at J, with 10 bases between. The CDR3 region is CASKSSASYEQYF. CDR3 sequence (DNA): TGCGCCAGCAAGTCTAGCGCCTCCTACGAGCAGTACTTC.